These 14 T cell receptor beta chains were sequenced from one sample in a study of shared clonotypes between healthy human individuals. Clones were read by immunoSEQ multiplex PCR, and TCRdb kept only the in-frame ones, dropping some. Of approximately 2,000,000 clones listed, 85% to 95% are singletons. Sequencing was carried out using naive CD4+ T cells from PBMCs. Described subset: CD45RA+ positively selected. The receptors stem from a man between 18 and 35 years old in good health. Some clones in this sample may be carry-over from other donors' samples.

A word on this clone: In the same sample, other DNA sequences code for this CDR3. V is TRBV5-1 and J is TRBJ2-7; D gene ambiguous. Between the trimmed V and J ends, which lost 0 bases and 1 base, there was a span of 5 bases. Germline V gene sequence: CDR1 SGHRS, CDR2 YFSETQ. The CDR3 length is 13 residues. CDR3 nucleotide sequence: TGCGCCAGCAGCTTGGTGGATTCCTACGAGCAGTACTTC. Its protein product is CASSLVDSYEQYF.

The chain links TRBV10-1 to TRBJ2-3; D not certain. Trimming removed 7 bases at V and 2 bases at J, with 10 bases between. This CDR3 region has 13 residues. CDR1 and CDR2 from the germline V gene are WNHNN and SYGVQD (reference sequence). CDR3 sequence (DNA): TGCGCCAGCAACTTAGGAATCACAGATACGCAGTATTTT. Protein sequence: CASNLGITDTQYF.

This chain's CDR3 is CASRQSETQYF. The CDR3 coding sequence is TGTGCCAGCCGACAAAGCGAGACCCAGTACTTC. J is TRBJ2-5 and V is TRBV6-1; no firm D call. The V and J ends lost 8 bases and 5 bases respectively, with 9 bases between them. Germline CDR1 MNHNS, CDR2 SASEGT. CDR3 length: 11 residues.

CDR3 residues: CASSYTASGQLLNYGYTF. For the CDR3, the DNA is TGTGCCAGCAGTTATACCGCCTCCGGACAGCTTCTTAACTATGGCTACACCTTC. V and J are TRBV2 and TRBJ1-2, with D possibly matching TRBD1 (6 bases). CDR1 SNHLY and CDR2 FYNNEI come from the germline V gene. The CDR3 has 18 amino acids. The germline V and J ends were trimmed by 5 bases and 1 base, with 23 bases remaining between them. The full variable domain, in which reference TRBV2 and TRBJ1-2 provide the parts outside the CDR3, is EPEVTQTPSHQVTQMGQEVILRCVPISNHLYFYWYRQILGQKVEFLVSFYNNEISEKSEIFDDQFSVERPDGSNFTLKIRSTKLEDSAMYFCASSYTASGQLLNYGYTFGSGTRLTVV.

The chain's CDR3 is CASSRTGGYSYEQYF. The CDR3 DNA sequence: TGCGCCAGCAGCCGTACAGGGGGTTACTCCTACGAGCAGTACTTC. The V and J genes are TRBV5-1 and TRBJ2-7; 8 bases fit TRBD1. The CDR3 runs 15 residues. From germline, CDR1 is SGHRS and CDR2 YFSETQ. The V and J ends lost 4 bases and 0 bases, in that order; junction bases with no gene match: 6.

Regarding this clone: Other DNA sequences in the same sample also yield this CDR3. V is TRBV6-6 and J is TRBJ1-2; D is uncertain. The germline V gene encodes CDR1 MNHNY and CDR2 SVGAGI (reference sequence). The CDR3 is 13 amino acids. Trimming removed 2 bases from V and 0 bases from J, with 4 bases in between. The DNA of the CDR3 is TGTGCCAGCAGTTACAGGCCTAACTATGGCTACACCTTC. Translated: CASSYRPNYGYTF.

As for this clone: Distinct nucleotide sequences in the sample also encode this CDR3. CDR3 sequence reads: CASSLSTGSYEQYF. In DNA, the CDR3 is TGTGCCAGCAGTTTATCGACGGGTTCCTACGAGCAGTACTTC. J is TRBJ2-7 and V is TRBV27, with D hard to call. V dropped 0 bases and J dropped 1 base, with 7 bases sitting between them. CDR1 and CDR2 from the germline V gene are MNHEY and SMNVEV (reference sequence). This CDR3 has 14 residues.

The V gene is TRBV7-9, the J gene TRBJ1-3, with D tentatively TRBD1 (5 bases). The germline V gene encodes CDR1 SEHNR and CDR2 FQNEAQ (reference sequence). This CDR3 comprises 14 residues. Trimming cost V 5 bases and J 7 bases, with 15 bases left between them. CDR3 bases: TGTGCCAGCAGCCCAAGACAGTACTCCAACACCATATATTTT. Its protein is CASSPRQYSNTIYF.

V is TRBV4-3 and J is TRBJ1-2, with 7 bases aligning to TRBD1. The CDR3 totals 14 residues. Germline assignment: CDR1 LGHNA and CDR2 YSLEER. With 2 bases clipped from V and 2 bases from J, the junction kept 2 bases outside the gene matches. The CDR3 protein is CASSQQQGNYGYTF. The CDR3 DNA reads TGCGCCAGCAGCCAACAACAGGGGAACTATGGCTACACCTTC.

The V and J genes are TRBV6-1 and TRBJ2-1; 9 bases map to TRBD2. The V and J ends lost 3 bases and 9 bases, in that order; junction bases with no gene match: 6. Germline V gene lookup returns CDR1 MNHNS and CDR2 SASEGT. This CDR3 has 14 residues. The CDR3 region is CASSDLAGLVEQFF. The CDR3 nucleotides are TGTGCCAGCAGTGACCTAGCGGGGTTGGTTGAGCAGTTCTTC.

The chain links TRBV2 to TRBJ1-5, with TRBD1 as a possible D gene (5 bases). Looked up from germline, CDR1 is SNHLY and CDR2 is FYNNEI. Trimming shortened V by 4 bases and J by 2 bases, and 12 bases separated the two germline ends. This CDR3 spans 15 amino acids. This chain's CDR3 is CASSGGGFGNQPQHF. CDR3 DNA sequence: TGTGCCAGCAGTGGGGGGGGTTTCGGCAATCAGCCCCAGCATTTT.

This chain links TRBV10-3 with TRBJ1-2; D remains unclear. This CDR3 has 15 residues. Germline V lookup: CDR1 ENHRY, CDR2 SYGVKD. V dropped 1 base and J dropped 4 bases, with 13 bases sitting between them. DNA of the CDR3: TGTGCCATCAGTGAGTGGGCACAGACCAGCTATGGCTACACCTTC. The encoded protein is CAISEWAQTSYGYTF.

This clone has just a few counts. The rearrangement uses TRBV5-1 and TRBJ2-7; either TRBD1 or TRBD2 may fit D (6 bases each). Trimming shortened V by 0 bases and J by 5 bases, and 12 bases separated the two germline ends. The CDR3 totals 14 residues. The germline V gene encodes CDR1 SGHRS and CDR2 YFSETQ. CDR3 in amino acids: CASSLGGARNEQYF. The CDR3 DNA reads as TGCGCCAGCAGCTTGGGGGGGGCTCGGAACGAGCAGTACTTC.

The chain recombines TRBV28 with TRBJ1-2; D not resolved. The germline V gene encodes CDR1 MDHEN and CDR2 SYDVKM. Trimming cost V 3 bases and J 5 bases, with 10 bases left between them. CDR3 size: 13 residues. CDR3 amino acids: CASSFVTPYGYTF. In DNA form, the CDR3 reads TGTGCCAGCAGTTTCGTTACTCCGTATGGCTACACCTTC.